The clone carrying this T cell receptor (beta chain) was seen more than once but under ten times. Antigen unknown. Germline CDR1 is LGHDT and CDR2 is YNNKEL (reference sequence). This CDR3 comprises 12 residues. Trimming left V 4 bases short and J 7 bases short, with 8 bases between. These data come from a study of T cells after yellow fever vaccination. Study-level points and caveats: Weaker, the secondary response peaked sooner, at day 5 versus 15.

The study made its TCR cDNA through 5'RACE template switching. That step introduced a universal primer site along with UMIs. TCRdb used MiXCR to reprocess the 5' RACE reads, holding one entry per CDR3 protein. The data hold 340,000 or so distinct CDR3 sequences, with roughly an eighth observed a single time. This chain joins TRBV3-1 and TRBJ2-1; D is uncertain. The sequencing used CD4+ T cells sorted from PBMCs, collected 15 days after the yellow fever booster vaccination. The receptor was derived from a young man who received the YFV17D yellow fever vaccine. The CDR3 loop is CASSRGFNEQFF. In DNA, the CDR3 is TGTGCCAGCAGCCGGGGTTTTAATGAGCAGTTCTTC.